This entry describes one T cell receptor beta chain. The target of this receptor is not known. Base quality data are lacking; no much larger clone is found one base away. TCRbeta CDR3 regions were amplified from genomic DNA by means of the immunoSEQ Assay, a bias-controlled multiplex PCR. On the authors' methods: The number of nucleated cells in each sample was estimated from the amplification of reference gene primers within the assay. To quantify the absolute abundance of each unique TCRbeta CDR3 rearrangement, sequence reads were collapsed and filtered. Productive Simpson clonality was computed per sample as the square root of Simpson's diversity index over productive rearrangements. What TCRdb holds here is the immuneACCESS table cut down to in-frame rearrangements. Part of the clones is not present; checked against another copy, under half of the missing clones reflect an unresolved V gene, and the others are unexplained. For V, J and clone size, that table is used; D and trimming come from the DNA. The sample includes roughly 500,000 clones, with approximately 86% observed a single time. The ten largest make up 8.3% of the sample.

Participants in the prospective study were aged about 18 to 95 years, lived in about two dozen United States geographic areas, and enrolled through a virtual design. In the prospective study, participants were assigned to cohorts based on the clinical history participants reported in a screening survey and a study questionnaire. Recovered participants in ImmuneRACE Cohort 3 were defined as having two consecutive negative NP/OP PCR tests, clearance from a healthcare professional, or resolution of symptoms. Mobile phlebotomists in the prospective study collected whole blood, serum and a nasopharyngeal or oropharyngeal swab from every participant. Additional blood draws and questionnaires over a 2-month period could optionally be provided by prospective study participants. Before DNA extraction, prospective study blood samples were shipped either frozen or at room temperature. CDR1 and CDR2 are drawn from the germline V gene: MNHNS, SASEGT. The CDR3 numbers 14 residues from cysteine through phenylalanine. Only CDR3 DNA is held: 42 bases, read in frame from base 1. V is pared back by 2 bases and J by 4 bases, with 9 bases lying between the germline termini.

The data were taken from a study of blood T cell repertoires in COVID-19 (TCRdb year 2020). Regarding the complete study: Samples from collaborators originated in the United States, Italy and Spain and spanned both the acute and convalescent phases of COVID-19. The material from the prospective study consisted of cDNA or gDNA derived from T cells, B-cell-depleted T cells, or PBMCs. The dataset comprised deeply sampled blood TCRbeta repertoires from subjects exposed to, actively infected with, or recovered from COVID-19. A freely available public database, intended as a resource for researchers studying the immune response to SARS-CoV-2, is where the repertoires were released. Samples came from the ongoing ImmuneRACE study (first 160 participants) plus 1,254 subjects from 6 global collaborators. The sample metadata nearly always contained a de-identified subject ID, COVID-19 status, age in years and sex. HLA class I and class II types, where available, came from metadata supplied by the sample provider rather than from assay-based typing.

What the research found in general, with its limitations: Clinical and demographic metadata were provided uncurated, with the amount varying by source and participant.

This receptor was obtained from an older woman who had recovered from COVID-19. The sequenced sample consisted of PBMCs or T cells enriched from blood (not recorded which). The V and J segments used are TRBV6-1 and TRBJ1-5, with the D segment identity uncertain. The sequence in DNA is TGTGCCAGCAGTGAAAATTCTGTAAATCAGCCCCAGCATTTT. It is translated as CASSENSVNQPQHF.